This T cell receptor (beta chain) was captured in a study of T cell responses to AZD1222 COVID-19 vaccine. Points from the study as a whole: Seropositive AZD1222 recipients at baseline numbered only 6 or 7. Spike as a whole was targeted by vaccine-associated CD4 TCRs, dominant at 160-218 and 743-854.

This CDR3 is built from 14 residues. Germline CDR1 MDHEN, CDR2 SYDVKM. Unmatched junction bases numbered 6, after V lost 6 bases and J lost 2 bases. The assay was immunoSEQ multiplex PCR, and TCRdb's table has in-frame clones only and misses some. The table has under 200,000 clones, 75% to 95% seen once. This clone has more than one count but fewer than ten. What it binds is not known. The sequence derives from an adult in good health. The V and J genes are TRBV28 and TRBJ2-5, with 7 bases aligning to TRBD2. Sequenced material: peripheral blood, taken on day 0 of AZD1222 vaccination. The CDR3 sequence is CASSPSGLQETQYF. The DNA for the CDR3 is TGTGCCAGCAGCCCTAGCGGACTACAAGAGACCCAGTACTTC.